This paragraph reports one T cell receptor (beta chain). Its matching antigen is unknown. The data are from a study of T cell responses to AZD1222 COVID-19 vaccine. Findings of the study overall: Per reports, nearly half of all spike-specific TCRs target regions that are unmutated in variants. In a largely white British group with more females than males, clonal diversity was possibly underestimated. Breadth and depth of Spike-specific TCRs rose after two AZD1222 doses. Baseline serology detected seropositivity in only a handful of AZD1222 recipients.

The germline V gene encodes CDR1 SGHNT and CDR2 YYREEE (reference sequence). The V end lost 0 bases, the J end lost 4 bases, and 11 bases lay between the germline ends. The CDR3 spans 15 residues. TCRdb's copy holds only in-frame clones and misses some; the assay was immunoSEQ multiplex PCR. The table includes 100,000 to 150,000 clones, more than 75% detected once. The origin of this receptor is an adult in good health. This specimen consisted of peripheral blood, obtained on day 0 of AZD1222 vaccination. This chain joins TRBV5-4 and TRBJ1-5; no firm D call. The CDR3 region has the DNA TGTGCCAGCAGCTTGGGGGGAGGCGAGAATCAGCCCCAGCATTTT. Translation gives CASSLGGGENQPQHF.